This T cell receptor beta chain was documented in a study of cytomegalovirus exposure and HLA in healthy donors. Looked up from germline, CDR1 is SQVTM and CDR2 is ANQGSEA. This CDR3 region has 14 residues. V trimming: 6 bases; J trimming: 7 bases; junction bases outside the gene matches: 12. This PCR relied on a set of 60 Vbeta primers and 13 Jbeta primers. Sequenced by immunoSEQ multiplex PCR; TCRdb stores in-frame clones only, minus some. The sample gives about 76,000 clones, 78% of which show up once; about 9.5% is in the top ten. This TCR was sampled from a woman between 35 and 50 years old in good health and CMV-seropositive. Material: PBMCs. The V and J genes are TRBV29-1 and TRBJ1-2; TRBD1 matches at 9 bases. The CDR3 DNA is TGCAGCGTCGGGGGACAGGGAGGGATTTGTGGCTACACCTTC. The encoded protein is CSVGGQGGICGYTF. Drawing the rest from reference TRBV29-1 and TRBJ1-2, the complete variable domain is SAVISQKPSRDICQRGTSLTIQCQVDSQVTMMFWYRQQPGQSLTLIATANQGSEATYESGFVIDKFPISRPNLTFSTLTVSNMSPEDSSIYLCSVGGQGGICGYTFGSGTRLTVV.